This T cell receptor beta chain is from a study of cytomegalovirus exposure and HLA in healthy donors. As concerns this clone: The antigen remains unidentified.

CDR3 size: 16 residues. CDR1 SEHNR and CDR2 FQNEAQ come from the germline V gene (reference sequence). The ends were cut back, 1 base at V and 3 bases at J, with 13 bases in the middle. General study points: Owing to their indistinguishability, certain V segments, notably TRBV6-2 and TRBV6-3, were excluded. The study labeled about 160 TCR beta chains cytomegalovirus-associated. It has been reported that TCR beta sequences accurately predicted the HLA-A and HLA-B alleles of most subjects.

PCR used 60 Vbeta primers and 13 Jbeta primers. Sequencing was performed with immunoSEQ multiplex PCR; in TCRdb, only in-frame clones are kept and a portion is missing. This table lists 85,000 to 90,000 clones. The sample consisted of PBMCs. This chain joins TRBV7-9 and TRBJ2-1, with D possibly being TRBD2 (6 bases). The sequence came from a man aged 50 or older in good health and CMV-seropositive. CDR3 nucleotides: TGTGCCAGCAGCTTAGGTGCTAGCGCTGTCTACAATGAGCAGTTCTTC. Translated: CASSLGASAVYNEQFF. The full variable domain, in which reference TRBV7-9 and TRBJ2-1 provide the parts outside the CDR3, is DTGVSQNPRHKITKRGQNVTFRCDPISEHNRLYWYRQTLGQGPEFLTYFQNEAQLEKSRLLSDRFSAERPKGSFSTLEIQRTEQGDSAMYLCASSLGASAVYNEQFFGPGTRLTVL.